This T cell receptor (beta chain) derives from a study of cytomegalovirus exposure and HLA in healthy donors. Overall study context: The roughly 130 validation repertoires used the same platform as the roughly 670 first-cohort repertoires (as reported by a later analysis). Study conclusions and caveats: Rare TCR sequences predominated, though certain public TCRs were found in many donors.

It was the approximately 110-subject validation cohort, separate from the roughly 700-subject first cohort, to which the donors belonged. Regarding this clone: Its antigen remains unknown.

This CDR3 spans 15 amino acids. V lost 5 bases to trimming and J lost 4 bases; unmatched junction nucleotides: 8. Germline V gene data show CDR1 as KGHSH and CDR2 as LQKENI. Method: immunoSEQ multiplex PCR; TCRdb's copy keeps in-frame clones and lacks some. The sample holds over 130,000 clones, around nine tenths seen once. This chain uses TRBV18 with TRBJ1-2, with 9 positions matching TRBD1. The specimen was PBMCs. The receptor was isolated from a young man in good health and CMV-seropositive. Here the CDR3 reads CASSVPGQGGYGYTF. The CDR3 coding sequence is TGTGCCAGCTCAGTGCCGGGACAGGGCGGCTATGGCTACACCTTC.